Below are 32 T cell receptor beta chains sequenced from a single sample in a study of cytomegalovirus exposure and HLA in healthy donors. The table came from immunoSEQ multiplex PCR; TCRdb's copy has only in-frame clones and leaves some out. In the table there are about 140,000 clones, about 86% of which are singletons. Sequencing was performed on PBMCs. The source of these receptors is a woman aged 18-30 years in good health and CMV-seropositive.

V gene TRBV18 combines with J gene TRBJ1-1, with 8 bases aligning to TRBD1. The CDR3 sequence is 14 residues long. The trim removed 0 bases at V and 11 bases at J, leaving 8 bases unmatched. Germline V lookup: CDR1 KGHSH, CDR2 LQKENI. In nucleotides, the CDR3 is TGTGCCAGCTCACCACCCCCAGGGGGCGAATCGGCTTTCTTT. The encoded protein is CASSPPPGGESAFF. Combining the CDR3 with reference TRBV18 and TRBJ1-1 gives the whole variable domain NAGVMQNPRHLVRRRGQEARLRCSPMKGHSHVYWYRQLPEEGLKFMVYLQKENIIDESGMPKERFSAEFPKEGPSILRIQQVVRGDSAAYFCASSPPPGGESAFFGQGTRLTVV.

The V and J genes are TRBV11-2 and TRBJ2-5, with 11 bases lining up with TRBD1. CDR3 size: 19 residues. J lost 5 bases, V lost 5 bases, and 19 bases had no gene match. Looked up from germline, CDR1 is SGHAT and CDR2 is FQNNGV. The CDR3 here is CASSPDRGRLVSSGETQYF. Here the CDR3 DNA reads TGTGCCAGCAGCCCGGACAGGGGGCGCCTTGTCTCGTCGGGGGAGACCCAGTACTTC.

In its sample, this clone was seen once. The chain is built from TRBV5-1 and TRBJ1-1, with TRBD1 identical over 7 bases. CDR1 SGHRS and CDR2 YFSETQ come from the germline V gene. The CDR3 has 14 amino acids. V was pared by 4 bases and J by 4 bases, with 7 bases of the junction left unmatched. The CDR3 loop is CASSTRQGPTEAFF. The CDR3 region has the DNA TGCGCCAGCAGCACCCGACAGGGTCCCACTGAAGCTTTCTTT.

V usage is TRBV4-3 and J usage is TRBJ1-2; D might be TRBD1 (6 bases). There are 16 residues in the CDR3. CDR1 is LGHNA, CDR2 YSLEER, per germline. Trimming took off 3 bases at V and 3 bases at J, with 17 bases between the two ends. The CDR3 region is CASSQEWDKPDYGYTF. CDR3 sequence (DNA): TGCGCCAGCAGCCAGGAGTGGGACAAGCCTGACTATGGCTACACCTTC.

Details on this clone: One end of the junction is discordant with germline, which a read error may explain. The CDR3 region has the DNA TGTGCTAGCAGCACCGGGACAGAGGCGACCGGGGAGCTGTTTTTT. This translates into CASSTGTEATGELFF. This chain links TRBV7-7 with TRBJ2-2, with 7 bases matching TRBD1. Per the germline V gene, CDR1 is SSHAT and CDR2 is FNYEAQ (reference sequence). The CDR3 runs 15 residues.

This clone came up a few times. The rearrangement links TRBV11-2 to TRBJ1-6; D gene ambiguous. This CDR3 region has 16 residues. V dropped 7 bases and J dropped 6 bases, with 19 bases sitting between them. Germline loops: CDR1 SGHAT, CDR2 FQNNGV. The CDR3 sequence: CASKFGWAGFNSPLHF. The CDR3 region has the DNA TGTGCCAGCAAATTTGGTTGGGCAGGATTTAATTCACCCCTCCACTTT.

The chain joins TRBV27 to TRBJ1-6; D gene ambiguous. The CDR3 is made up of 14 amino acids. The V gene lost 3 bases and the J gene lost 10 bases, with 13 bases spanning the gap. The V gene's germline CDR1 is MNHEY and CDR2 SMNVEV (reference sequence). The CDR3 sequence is CASSFWQEFSPLHF. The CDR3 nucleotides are TGTGCCAGCAGTTTCTGGCAGGAATTCTCACCCCTCCACTTT.

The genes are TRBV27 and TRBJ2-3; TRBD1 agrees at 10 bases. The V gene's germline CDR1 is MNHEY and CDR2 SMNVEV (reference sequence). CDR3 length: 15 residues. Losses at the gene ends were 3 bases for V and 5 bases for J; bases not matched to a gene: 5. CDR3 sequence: CASSFRTGGGDTQYF. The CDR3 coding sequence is TGTGCCAGCAGTTTTAGGACAGGGGGTGGAGATACGCAGTATTTT.

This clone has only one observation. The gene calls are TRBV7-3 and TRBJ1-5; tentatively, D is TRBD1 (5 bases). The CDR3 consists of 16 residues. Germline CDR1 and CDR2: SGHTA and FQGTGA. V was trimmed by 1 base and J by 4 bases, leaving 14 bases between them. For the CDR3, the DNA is TGTGCCAGCAGCTTAATGGGCAGGGTAGTAAATCAGCCCCAGCATTTT. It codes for CASSLMGRVVNQPQHF.

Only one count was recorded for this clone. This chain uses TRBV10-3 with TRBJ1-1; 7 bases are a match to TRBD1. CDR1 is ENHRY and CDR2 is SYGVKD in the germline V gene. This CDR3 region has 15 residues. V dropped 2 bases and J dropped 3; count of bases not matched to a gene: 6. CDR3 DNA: TGTGCCATCAGTGAGACGACAGGGCTGGACACTGAAGCTTTCTTT. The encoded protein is CAISETTGLDTEAFF.

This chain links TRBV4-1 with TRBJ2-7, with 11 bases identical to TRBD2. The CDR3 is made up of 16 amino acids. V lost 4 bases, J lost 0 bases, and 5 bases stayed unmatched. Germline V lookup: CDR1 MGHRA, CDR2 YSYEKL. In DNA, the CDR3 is TGCGCCAGCAGCCGCCTACTAGCGGGAGACTCCTACGAGCAGTACTTC. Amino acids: CASSRLLAGDSYEQYF.

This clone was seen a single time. DNA of the CDR3: TGTGCCAGCAGTTATCCCGGGAGGGTAGGGGAAAAACTGTTTTTT. It translates to CASSYPGRVGEKLFF. The chain recombines TRBV6-6 with TRBJ1-4; no reliable D call. This CDR3 comprises 15 residues. Trimming took 3 bases from V and 8 from J, leaving 16 bases between them. The germline V gene encodes CDR1 MNHNY and CDR2 SVGAGI (reference sequence).

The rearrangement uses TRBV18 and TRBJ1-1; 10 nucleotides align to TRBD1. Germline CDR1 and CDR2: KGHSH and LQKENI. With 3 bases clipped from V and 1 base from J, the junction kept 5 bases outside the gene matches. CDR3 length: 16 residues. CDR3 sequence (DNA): TGTGCCAGCTCACCTTGGGACAGGGGACCGAACACTGAAGCTTTCTTT. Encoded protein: CASSPWDRGPNTEAFF.

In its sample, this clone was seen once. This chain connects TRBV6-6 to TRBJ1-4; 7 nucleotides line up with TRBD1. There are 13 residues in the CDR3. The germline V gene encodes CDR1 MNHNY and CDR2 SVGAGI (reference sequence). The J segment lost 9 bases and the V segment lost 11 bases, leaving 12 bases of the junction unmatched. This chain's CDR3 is CAVKQGGRQKLFF. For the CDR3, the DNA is TGTGCCGTTAAGCAGGGGGGCCGGCAAAAACTGTTTTTT.

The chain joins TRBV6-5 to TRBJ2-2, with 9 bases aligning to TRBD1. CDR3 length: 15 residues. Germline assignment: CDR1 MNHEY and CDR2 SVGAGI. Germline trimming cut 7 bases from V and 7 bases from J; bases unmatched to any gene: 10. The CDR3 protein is CASTQRQGGGGELFF. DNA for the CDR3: TGTGCCAGCACCCAACGACAGGGGGGAGGCGGGGAGCTGTTTTTT.

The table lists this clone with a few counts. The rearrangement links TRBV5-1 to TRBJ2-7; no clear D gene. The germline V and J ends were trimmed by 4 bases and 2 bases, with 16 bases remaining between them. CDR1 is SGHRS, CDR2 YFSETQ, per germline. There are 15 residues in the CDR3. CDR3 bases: TGCGCCAGCAGCAGTACAGTTTCCCCCCCCTACGAGCAGTACTTC. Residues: CASSSTVSPPYEQYF.

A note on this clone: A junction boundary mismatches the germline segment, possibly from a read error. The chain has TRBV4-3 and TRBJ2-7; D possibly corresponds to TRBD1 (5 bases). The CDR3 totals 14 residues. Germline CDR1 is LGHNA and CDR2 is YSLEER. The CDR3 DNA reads TGCGCCAGCAGCCAAGATAGGTGGACAATTTTCCGTAACTTC. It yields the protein CASSQDRWTIFRNF.

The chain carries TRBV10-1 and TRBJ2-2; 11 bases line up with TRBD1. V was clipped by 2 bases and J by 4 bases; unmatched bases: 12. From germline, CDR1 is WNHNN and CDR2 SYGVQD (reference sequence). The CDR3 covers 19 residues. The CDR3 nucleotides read TGCGCCAGCAGTGAGAGGATGTGTGGGGGGACAGGGGGCACCGGGGAGCTGTTTTTT. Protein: CASSERMCGGTGGTGELFF.

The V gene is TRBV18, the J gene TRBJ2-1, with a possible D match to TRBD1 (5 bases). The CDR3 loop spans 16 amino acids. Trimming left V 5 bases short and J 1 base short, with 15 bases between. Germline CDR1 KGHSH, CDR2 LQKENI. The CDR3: CASSSLGKGSYNEQFF. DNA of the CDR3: TGTGCCAGCTCATCGCTTGGTAAGGGGTCCTACAATGAGCAGTTCTTC. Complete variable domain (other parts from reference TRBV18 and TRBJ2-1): NAGVMQNPRHLVRRRGQEARLRCSPMKGHSHVYWYRQLPEEGLKFMVYLQKENIIDESGMPKERFSAEFPKEGPSILRIQQVVRGDSAAYFCASSSLGKGSYNEQFFGPGTRLTVL.

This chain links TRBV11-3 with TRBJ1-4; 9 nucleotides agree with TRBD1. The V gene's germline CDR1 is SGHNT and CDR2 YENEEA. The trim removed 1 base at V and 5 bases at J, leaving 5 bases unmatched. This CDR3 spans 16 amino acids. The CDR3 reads CASSLGGTGKNEKLFF. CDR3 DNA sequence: TGTGCCAGCAGCTTAGGGGGGACAGGGAAGAATGAAAAACTGTTTTTT.

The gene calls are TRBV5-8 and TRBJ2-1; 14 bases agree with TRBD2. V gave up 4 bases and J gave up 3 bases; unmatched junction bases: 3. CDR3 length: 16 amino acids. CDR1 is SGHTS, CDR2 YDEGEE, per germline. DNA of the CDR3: TGTGCCAGCAGCACCGGACTAGCGGGAGGCTACAATGAGCAGTTCTTC. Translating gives CASSTGLAGGYNEQFF.

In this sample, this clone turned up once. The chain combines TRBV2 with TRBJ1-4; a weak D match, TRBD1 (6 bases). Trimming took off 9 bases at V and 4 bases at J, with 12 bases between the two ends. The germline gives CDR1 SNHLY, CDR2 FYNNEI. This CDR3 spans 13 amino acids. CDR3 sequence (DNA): TGTGCCAGTCAGGAACAGGGTAATGAAAAACTGTTTTTT. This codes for CASQEQGNEKLFF. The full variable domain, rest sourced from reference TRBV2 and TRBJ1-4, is EPEVTQTPSHQVTQMGQEVILRCVPISNHLYFYWYRQILGQKVEFLVSFYNNEISEKSEIFDDQFSVERPDGSNFTLKIRSTKLEDSAMYFCASQEQGNEKLFFGSGTQLSVL.

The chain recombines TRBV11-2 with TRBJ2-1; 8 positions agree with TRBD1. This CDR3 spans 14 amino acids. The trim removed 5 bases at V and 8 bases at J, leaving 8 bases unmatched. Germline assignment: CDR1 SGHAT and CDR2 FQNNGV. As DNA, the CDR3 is TGTGCCAGCAGCGCAGCAGGGGGCGGGCATGAGCAGTTCTTC. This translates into CASSAAGGGHEQFF.

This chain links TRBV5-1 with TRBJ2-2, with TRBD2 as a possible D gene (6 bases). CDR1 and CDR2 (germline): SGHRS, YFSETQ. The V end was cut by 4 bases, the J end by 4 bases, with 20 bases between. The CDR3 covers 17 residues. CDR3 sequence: CASSRALTRGSTGELFF. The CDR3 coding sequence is TGCGCCAGCAGCCGTGCGCTGACTAGGGGTAGCACCGGGGAGCTGTTTTTT.

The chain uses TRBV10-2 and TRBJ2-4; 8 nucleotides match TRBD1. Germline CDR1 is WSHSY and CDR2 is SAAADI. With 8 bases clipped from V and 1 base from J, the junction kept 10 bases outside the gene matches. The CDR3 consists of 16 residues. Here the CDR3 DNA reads TGCGCCAGCCGGAGGACAGGGAACTTGGCCAAAAACATTCAGTACTTC. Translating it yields CASRRTGNLAKNIQYF.

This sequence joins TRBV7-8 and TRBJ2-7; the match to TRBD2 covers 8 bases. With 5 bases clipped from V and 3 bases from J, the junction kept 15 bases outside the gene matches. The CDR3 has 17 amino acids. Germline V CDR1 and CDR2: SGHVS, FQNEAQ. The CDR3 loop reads CASSPQTSVAGSYEQYF. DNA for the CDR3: TGTGCCAGCAGCCCGCAGACTAGCGTAGCGGGTAGCTACGAGCAGTACTTC.

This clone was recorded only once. CDR3 in DNA: TGTGCCAGCAGCCCAATGGGACTAGCGGGGGTTGAGCAGTTCTTC. Translation: CASSPMGLAGVEQFF. The chain links TRBV11-2 to TRBJ2-1; 14 bases are shared with TRBD2. The CDR3 consists of 15 residues. V shed 5 bases and J 9 bases; nucleotides not matched to a gene: 6. The germline V gene encodes CDR1 SGHAT and CDR2 FQNNGV.

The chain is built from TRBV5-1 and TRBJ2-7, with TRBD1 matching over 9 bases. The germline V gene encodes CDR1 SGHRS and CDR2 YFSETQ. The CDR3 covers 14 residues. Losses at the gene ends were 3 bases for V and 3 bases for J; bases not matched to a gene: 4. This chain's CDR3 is CASSWTGDGYEQYF. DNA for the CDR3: TGCGCCAGCAGCTGGACAGGGGACGGCTACGAGCAGTACTTC. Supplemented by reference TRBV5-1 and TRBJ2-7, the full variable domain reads KAGVTQTPRYLIKTRGQQVTLSCSPISGHRSVSWYQQTPGQGLQFLFEYFSETQRNKGNFPGRFSGRQFSNSRSEMNVSTLELGDSALYLCASSWTGDGYEQYFGPGTRLTVT.

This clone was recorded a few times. The CDR3 DNA follows: TGTGCCAGTAGTACACTGGAAGCGGGAGGACCGTACGAGCAGTACTTC. Translation: CASSTLEAGGPYEQYF. This rearrangement joins TRBV19 to TRBJ2-7, with TRBD2 matching 9 bases. Germline-derived CDR1 and CDR2 are LNHDA and SQIVND (reference sequence). The trim removed 4 bases at V and 4 bases at J, leaving 11 bases unmatched. The CDR3 sequence is 16 residues long. The whole variable domain, remainder taken from reference TRBV19 and TRBJ2-7, is DGGITQSPKYLFRKEGQNVTLSCEQNLNHDAMYWYRQDPGQGLRLIYYSQIVNDFQKGDIAEGYSVSREKKESFPLTVTSAQKNPTAFYLCASSTLEAGGPYEQYFGPGTRLTVT.

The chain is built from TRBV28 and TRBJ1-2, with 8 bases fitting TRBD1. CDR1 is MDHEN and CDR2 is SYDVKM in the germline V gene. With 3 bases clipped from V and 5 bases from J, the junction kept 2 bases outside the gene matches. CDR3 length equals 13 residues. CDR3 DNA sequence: TGTGCCAGCAGTTTTCAGGGGGCGTATGGCTACACCTTC. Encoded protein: CASSFQGAYGYTF.

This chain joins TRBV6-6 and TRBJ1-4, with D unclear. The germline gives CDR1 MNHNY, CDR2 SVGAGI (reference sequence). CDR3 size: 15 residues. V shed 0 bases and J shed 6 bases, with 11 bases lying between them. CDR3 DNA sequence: TGTGCCAGCAGTTACTCTAGACCCGGGGATGAAAAACTGTTTTTT. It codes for CASSYSRPGDEKLFF.

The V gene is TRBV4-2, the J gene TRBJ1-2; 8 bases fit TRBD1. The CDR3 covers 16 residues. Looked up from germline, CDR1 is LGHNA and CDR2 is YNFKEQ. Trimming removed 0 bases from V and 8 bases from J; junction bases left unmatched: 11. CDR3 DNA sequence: TGTGCCAGCAGCCAAGATCTCCGGACAGGGTCGTGGGGCTACACCTTC. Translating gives CASSQDLRTGSWGYTF.